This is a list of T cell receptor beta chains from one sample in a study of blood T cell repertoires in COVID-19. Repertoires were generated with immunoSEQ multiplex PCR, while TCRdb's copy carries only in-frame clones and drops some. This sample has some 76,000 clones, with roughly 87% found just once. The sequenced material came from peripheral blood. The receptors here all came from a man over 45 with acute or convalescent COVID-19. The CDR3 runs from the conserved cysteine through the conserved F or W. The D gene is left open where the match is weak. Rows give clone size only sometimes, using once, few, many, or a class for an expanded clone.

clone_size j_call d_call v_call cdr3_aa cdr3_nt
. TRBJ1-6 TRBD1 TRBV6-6 CASSTGTVGSSPLHF TGTGCCAGCAGCACCGGGACAGTGGGAAGTTCACCCCTCCACTTT
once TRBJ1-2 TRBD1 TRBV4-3 CASSQDASGQGDGYTF TGCGCCAGCAGCCAAGATGCAAGCGGACAGGGGGATGGCTACACCTTC
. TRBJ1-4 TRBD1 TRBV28 CASRAGTAHEKLFF TGTGCCAGCAGGGCCGGGACAGCTCATGAAAAACTGTTTTTT
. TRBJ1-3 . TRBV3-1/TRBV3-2 CASSPLQGFSGNTIYF TGTGCCAGCAGCCCCTTACAGGGATTCTCTGGAAACACCATATATTTT
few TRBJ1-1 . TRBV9 CASSPMTAGETEAFF TGTGCCAGCAGCCCGATGACCGCGGGTGAGACTGAAGCTTTCTTT
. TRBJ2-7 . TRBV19 CASSIRRGLLDEQYF TGTGCCAGTAGTATTCGGCGGGGTCTTTTGGACGAGCAGTACTTC
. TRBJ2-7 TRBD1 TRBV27 CASSLKYRGEYEQYF TGTGCCAGCAGTTTAAAGTACAGGGGTGAGTACGAGCAGTACTTC
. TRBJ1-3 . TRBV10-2 CASIGTDLRGNTIYF TGCGCCAGCATCGGGACTGATTTGAGGGGAAACACCATATATTTT
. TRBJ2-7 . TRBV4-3 CASSQDRSYEQYF TGCGCCAGCAGCCAAGATCGGAGCTACGAGCAGTACTTC
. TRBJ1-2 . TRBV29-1 CSVVTSNSGYTF TGCAGCGTGGTGACTAGCAACAGTGGCTACACCTTC
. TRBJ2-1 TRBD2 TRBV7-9 CASSQISGGKRHEQFF TGTGCCAGCAGCCAGATTTCGGGAGGGAAGAGGCATGAGCAGTTCTTC
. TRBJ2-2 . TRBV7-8 CASSPLSGELFF TGTGCCAGCAGCCCCCTAAGCGGGGAGCTGTTTTTT
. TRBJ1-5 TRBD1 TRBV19 CASTDRRGSQPQHF TGTGCCAGCACGGACAGGCGAGGCAGTCAGCCCCAGCATTTT
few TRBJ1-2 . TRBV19 CASSPGQKSNYGYTF TGTGCCAGTAGTCCCGGACAGAAGTCTAACTATGGCTACACCTTC
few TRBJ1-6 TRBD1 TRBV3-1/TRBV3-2 CASSLPDREGSYNSPLHF TGTGCCAGCAGCCTCCCGGACAGGGAGGGGTCCTATAATTCACCCCTCCACTTT
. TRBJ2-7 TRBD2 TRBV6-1 CASSDPRGDEQYF TGTGCCAGCAGTGACCCACGGGGGGACGAGCAGTACTTC
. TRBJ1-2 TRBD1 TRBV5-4 CASSLEGDRGTHGYTF TGTGCCAGCAGCTTGGAGGGGGACAGGGGTACCCATGGCTACACCTTC
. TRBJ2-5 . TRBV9 CASSVASRGAGETQYF TGTGCCAGCAGCGTAGCTAGTCGGGGGGCCGGGGAGACCCAGTACTTC
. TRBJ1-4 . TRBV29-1 CSVAIATNEKLFF TGCAGCGTAGCCATAGCAACTAATGAAAAACTGTTTTTT
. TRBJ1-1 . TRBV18 CASSSTQGEAFF TGTGCCAGCTCAAGCACCCAGGGTGAAGCTTTCTTT
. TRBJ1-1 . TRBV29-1 CSVRVGTEAFF TGCAGCGTACGGGTAGGAACTGAAGCTTTCTTT
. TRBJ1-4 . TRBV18 CASSRTGSHEKLFF TGTGCCAGCTCCCGTACAGGGAGCCATGAAAAACTGTTTTTT
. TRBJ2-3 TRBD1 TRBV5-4 CASSLTGDPTDTQYF TGTGCCAGCAGCCTTACAGGGGACCCCACAGATACGCAGTATTTT
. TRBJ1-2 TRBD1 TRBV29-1 CSVQGDLGYGYTF TGCAGCGTACAGGGGGACCTTGGCTATGGCTACACCTTC
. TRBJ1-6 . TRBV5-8 CASSSGYNSPLHF TGTGCCAGCAGCTCGGGGTATAATTCACCCCTCCACTTT
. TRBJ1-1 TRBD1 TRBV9 CASSVDRGRTEAFF TGTGCCAGCAGCGTAGACAGGGGAAGAACTGAAGCTTTCTTT
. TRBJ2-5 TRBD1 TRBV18 CASSPYRGQETQYF TGTGCCAGCTCACCATACAGGGGGCAGGAGACCCAGTACTTC
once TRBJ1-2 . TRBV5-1 CASSLEVGGAKNGYTF TGCGCCAGCAGCTTGGAGGTTGGGGGGGCGAAGAATGGCTACACCTTC
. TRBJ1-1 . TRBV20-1 CSAPGYTEAFF TGCAGTGCGCCGGGATACACTGAAGCTTTCTTT
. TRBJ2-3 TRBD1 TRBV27 CASSLFGQDTDTQYF TGTGCCAGCAGCTTATTCGGACAGGACACAGATACGCAGTATTTT
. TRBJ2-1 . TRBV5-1 CASWPGQPYNEQFF TGCGCCAGCTGGCCGGGACAACCGTACAATGAGCAGTTCTTC